The 22 T cell receptor beta chains below come from one sample, sequenced in a study of long-term antiretroviral therapy in people with HIV (dated by TCRdb to 2022 to 2024). The immunoSEQ hsTCRB v3.0 assay was used at survey level resolution to sequence the TRB variable region. TCRdb carries this immuneACCESS record with in-frame sequences only. Its versions omit some clonotypes, under half of them owing to an unresolved V gene in the studies checked, with the rest unexplained. For this sample there are 40,000 or so clones; over 80% appear just once. The top ten constitute 6.2% of the sample. The sequenced sample was unsorted PBMCs, obtained 1 year after starting antiretroviral therapy. The receptors originated from a man younger than 30 with HIV.

The chain is built from TRBV6-4 and TRBJ2-1; no clear D gene. Trimming took off 2 bases at V and 3 bases at J, with 8 bases between the two ends. Germline assignment: CDR1 MRHNA and CDR2 SNTAGT. There are 14 residues in the CDR3. The CDR3 region is CASSDGADYNEQFF. The CDR3 region has the DNA TGTGCCAGCAGTGACGGAGCAGACTACAATGAGCAGTTCTTC.

V is TRBV7-9 and J is TRBJ2-1; 9 nucleotides match TRBD2. The V gene's germline CDR1 is SEHNR and CDR2 FQNEAQ (reference sequence). The CDR3 contains 15 residues. The V and J ends lost 2 bases and 4 bases, in that order; junction bases with no gene match: 3. The CDR3 region has the DNA TGTGCCAGCAGCTTAAGACTAGCGGAATACAATGAGCAGTTCTTC. This translates into CASSLRLAEYNEQFF.

Remarks on this clone: One junction end disagrees with the germline gene, perhaps due to a read error. The chain employs TRBV5-6 and TRBJ1-2; TRBD1 is a possible D gene (5 bases). The V gene's germline CDR1 is SGHDT and CDR2 YYEEEE. This CDR3 is 13 amino acids long. CDR3 sequence reads: CASSDGTFPPSTF. The CDR3 bases are TGTGCCAGCAGCGACGGGACCTTCCCACCTTCGACATTC.

V gene TRBV14 combines with J gene TRBJ2-1, with 7 nucleotides matching TRBD1. Germline V gives CDR1 SGHDN, CDR2 FVKESK. The V segment lost 5 bases and the J segment 10 bases; nucleotides outside the gene matches: 14. The CDR3 sequence is 15 residues long. CDR3 amino acids: CASSIRTGLIGEQFF. As DNA, the CDR3 is TGTGCCAGCAGCATCCGGACAGGCCTAATAGGGGAGCAGTTCTTC.

This rearrangement joins TRBV7-9 to TRBJ2-3; TRBD1 is a possible D gene (6 bases). Germline values: CDR1 SEHNR, CDR2 FQNEAQ (reference sequence). The CDR3 is made up of 15 amino acids. V dropped 2 bases and J dropped 0 bases, with 9 bases sitting between them. The CDR3, as DNA: TGTGCCAGCAGCTTAAGGCAGGGGAGCACAGATACGCAGTATTTT. The encoded protein is CASSLRQGSTDTQYF.

The rearrangement links TRBV19 to TRBJ1-5, with D possibly matching TRBD1 (5 bases). From germline, CDR1 is LNHDA and CDR2 SQIVND (reference sequence). The V gene lost 2 bases and the J gene lost 5 bases, with 13 bases spanning the gap. The CDR3 has 15 amino acids. CDR3 loop: CASSINEGPHQPQHF. CDR3 sequence (DNA): TGTGCCAGTAGTATAAATGAGGGACCCCATCAGCCCCAGCATTTT.

The chain employs TRBV19 and TRBJ1-5; D unresolved. The V and J ends lost 7 bases and 0 bases respectively, with 16 bases between them. The CDR3 has 16 amino acids. CDR1 and CDR2 from the germline V gene are LNHDA and SQIVND (reference sequence). The chain's CDR3 is CASTSPGENSNQPQHF. CDR3 sequence (DNA): TGTGCCAGTACCAGCCCGGGCGAAAATAGCAATCAGCCCCAGCATTTT.

This rearrangement joins TRBV10-3 to TRBJ1-2; D not resolved. The V end lost 0 bases, the J end lost 0 bases, and 8 bases lay between the germline ends. The germline V gene encodes CDR1 ENHRY and CDR2 SYGVKD. The CDR3 extends over 15 amino acids. The CDR3 sequence is CAISESPLTNYGYTF. CDR3 sequence (DNA): TGTGCCATCAGTGAGTCCCCCTTAACTAACTATGGCTACACCTTC.

In its sample, this clone was seen once. The V and J genes are TRBV13 and TRBJ2-1; 9 nucleotides match TRBD2. V shed 0 bases and J 8 bases; nucleotides not matched to a gene: 17. The V gene's germline CDR1 is PRHDT and CDR2 FYEKMQ (reference sequence). There are 19 residues in the CDR3. CDR3 in DNA: TGTGCCAGCAGCTTAGGCCTCAAGGGAGCGGGGGGCCTTCACGATGAGCAGTTCTTC. Residues: CASSLGLKGAGGLHDEQFF.

The V gene is TRBV5-8, the J gene TRBJ2-2; 7 positions match TRBD1. Germline V gives CDR1 SGHTS, CDR2 YDEGEE. V lost 0 bases to trimming and J lost 1 base; unmatched junction nucleotides: 0. The CDR3 consists of 15 residues. The CDR3 region has the DNA TGTGCCAGCAGCTTGGGACAGGGGAACACCGGGGAGCTGTTTTTT. Translating it yields CASSLGQGNTGELFF.

This clone has just a few counts. The rearrangement uses TRBV7-9 and TRBJ2-7; TRBD2 matches at 7 bases. In germline, CDR1 is SEHNR, CDR2 FQNEAQ (reference sequence). V was clipped by 3 bases and J by 2 bases; unmatched bases: 7. The CDR3 has 15 amino acids. The chain's CDR3 is CASSFVGGGAYEQYF. Here the CDR3 DNA reads TGTGCCAGCAGCTTCGTTGGCGGGGGTGCCTACGAGCAGTACTTC.

This clone was seen once. The chain is built from TRBV28 and TRBJ1-4, with 8 nucleotides matching TRBD1. CDR3 length equals 17 residues. Germline V gene sequence: CDR1 MDHEN, CDR2 SYDVKM. V lost 1 base to trimming and J lost 8 bases; unmatched junction nucleotides: 12. The chain's CDR3 is CASSLSRRDRREEKLFF. DNA of the CDR3: TGTGCCAGCAGTTTATCCCGACGGGACAGGCGGGAGGAAAAACTGTTTTTT.

The CDR3 here is CASSAGGGEQFF. For the CDR3, the DNA is TGTGCCAGCAGTGCAGGGGGGGGTGAGCAGTTCTTC. The chain joins TRBV27 to TRBJ2-1; the D gene could be TRBD1 or TRBD2 (7 bases each). The germline V and J ends were trimmed by 5 bases and 9 bases, with 11 bases remaining between them. Germline V lookup: CDR1 MNHEY, CDR2 SMNVEV (reference sequence). This CDR3 comprises 12 residues.

V is TRBV11-2 and J is TRBJ2-1; D could derive from TRBD1 or TRBD2 (5 bases each). Looked up from germline, CDR1 is SGHAT and CDR2 is FQNNGV. The CDR3 extends over 16 amino acids. The V end was cut by 5 bases, the J end by 6 bases, with 20 bases between. The CDR3 DNA is TGTGCCAGCAGCCATAGAGGTAGGGACGCCGGCAATGAGCAGTTCTTC. It encodes CASSHRGRDAGNEQFF. Full variable domain (rest looked up from reference TRBV11-2 and TRBJ2-1): EAGVAQSPRYKIIEKRQSVAFWCNPISGHATLYWYQQILGQGPKLLIQFQNNGVVDDSQLPKDRFSAERLKGVDSTLKIQPAKLEDSAVYLCASSHRGRDAGNEQFFGPGTRLTVL.

The chain is built from TRBV4-3 and TRBJ1-3; D unresolved. V lost 0 bases and J lost 9, with 24 bases in between. The CDR3 loop spans 18 amino acids. Germline V gene data show CDR1 as LGHNA and CDR2 as YSLEER. The CDR3 DNA is TGCGCCAGCAGCCAAGATCGAGAACCCCAGATGGCCGGAGTCACCATATATTTT. This gives the protein CASSQDREPQMAGVTIYF.

The rearrangement uses TRBV25-1 and TRBJ2-7; D gene unclear. This CDR3 has 13 residues. CDR1 and CDR2 (germline): MGHDK, SYGVNS. The V and J ends lost 6 bases and 0 bases respectively, with 9 bases between them. CDR3 sequence: CASRGQNSYEQYF. The CDR3 region has the DNA TGTGCCAGCAGAGGGCAGAACTCCTACGAGCAGTACTTC.

V gene TRBV5-8 combines with J gene TRBJ1-1; D remains unclear. In germline, CDR1 is SGHTS, CDR2 YDEGEE. This CDR3 region has 13 residues. Trimming cost V 2 bases and J 6 bases, with 11 bases left between them. DNA of the CDR3: TGTGCCAGCAGCTTAGTGGGCTGGGCTGAAGCTTTCTTT. It is translated as CASSLVGWAEAFF.

V usage is TRBV19 and J usage is TRBJ1-5, with D maybe TRBD1 (6 bases). CDR3 length: 14 amino acids. The ends were cut back, 4 bases at V and 6 bases at J, with 13 bases in the middle. CDR1 LNHDA and CDR2 SQIVND come from the germline V gene (reference sequence). The CDR3 DNA reads TGTGCCAGTAGTAGTCGTGGGGGGCTTCAGCCCCAGCATTTT. Translation gives CASSSRGGLQPQHF.

The rearrangement links TRBV9 to TRBJ2-1; D remains unclear. This CDR3 has 14 residues. The germline CDR1 and CDR2 sequences are SGDLS and YYNGEE. The V end was cut by 0 bases, the J end by 6 bases, with 10 bases between. CDR3 coding DNA: TGTGCCAGCAGCGTAGATCCGTGGGGCAATGAGCAGTTCTTC. Encoded protein: CASSVDPWGNEQFF.

The V and J genes are TRBV5-1 and TRBJ2-1; D may match TRBD1 or TRBD2 (5 bases each). The CDR3 covers 14 residues. Trimming left V 2 bases short and J 6 bases short, with 12 bases between. Germline V CDR1 and CDR2: SGHRS, YFSETQ. The CDR3 here is CASSLTQGPNEQFF. The CDR3 DNA sequence: TGCGCCAGCAGCTTAACCCAGGGACCCAATGAGCAGTTCTTC.

V usage is TRBV19 and J usage is TRBJ1-1; D call uncertain. Germline V gives CDR1 LNHDA, CDR2 SQIVND (reference sequence). Deletions cut 2 bases from V and 5 bases from J, with 3 bases between. The CDR3 is 11 residues long. The CDR3 nucleotides read TGTGCCAGTAGTATAACGACTGAAGCTTTCTTT. As protein: CASSITTEAFF.

The chain couples TRBV5-3 to TRBJ2-7, with D maybe TRBD1 (5 bases). TRBV5-3 belongs to the ORF category, with a function that is uncertain. This CDR3 contains 15 residues. Trimming cost V 2 bases and J 2 bases, with 14 bases left between them. The CDR3 DNA follows: TGTGCCAGAAGCTTTAACAGGCAGGGCCCCTACGAGCAGTACTTC. Protein sequence: CARSFNRQGPYEQYF.